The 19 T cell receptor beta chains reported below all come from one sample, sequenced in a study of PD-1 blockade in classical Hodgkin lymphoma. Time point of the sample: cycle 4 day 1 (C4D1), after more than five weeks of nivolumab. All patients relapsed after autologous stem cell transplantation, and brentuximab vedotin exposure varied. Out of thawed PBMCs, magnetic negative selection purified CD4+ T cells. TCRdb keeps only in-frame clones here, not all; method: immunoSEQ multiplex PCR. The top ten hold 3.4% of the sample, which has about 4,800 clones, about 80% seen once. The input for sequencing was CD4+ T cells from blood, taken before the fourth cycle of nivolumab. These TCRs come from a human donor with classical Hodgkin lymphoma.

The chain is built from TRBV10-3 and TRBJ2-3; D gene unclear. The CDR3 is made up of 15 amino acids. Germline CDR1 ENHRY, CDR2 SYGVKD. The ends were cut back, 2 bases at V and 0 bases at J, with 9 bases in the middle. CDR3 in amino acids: CAISERAASTDTQYF. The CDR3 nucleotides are TGTGCCATCAGTGAGCGGGCAGCCAGCACAGATACGCAGTATTTT.

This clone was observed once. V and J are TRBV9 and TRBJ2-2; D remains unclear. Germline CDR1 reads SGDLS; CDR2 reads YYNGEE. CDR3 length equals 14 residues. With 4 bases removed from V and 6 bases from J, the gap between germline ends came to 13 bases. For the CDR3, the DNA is TGTGCCAGCAGCCCTATGGACGCGTCCGGGGAGCTGTTTTTT. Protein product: CASSPMDASGELFF.

CDR3 in amino acids: CASPRPPGEETQYF. The CDR3 nucleotides are TGTGCCAGCCCACGACCCCCCGGGGAAGAGACCCAGTACTTC. The V call is TRBV19, the J call TRBJ2-5; possible D gene TRBD2, 5 bases. CDR1 and CDR2 from the germline V gene are LNHDA and SQIVND (reference sequence). Trimming took off 9 bases at V and 3 bases at J, with 17 bases between the two ends. This CDR3 region has 14 residues. Full variable domain (rest looked up from reference TRBV19 and TRBJ2-5): DGGITQSPKYLFRKEGQNVTLSCEQNLNHDAMYWYRQDPGQGLRLIYYSQIVNDFQKGDIAEGYSVSREKKESFPLTVTSAQKNPTAFYLCASPRPPGEETQYFGPGTRLLVL.

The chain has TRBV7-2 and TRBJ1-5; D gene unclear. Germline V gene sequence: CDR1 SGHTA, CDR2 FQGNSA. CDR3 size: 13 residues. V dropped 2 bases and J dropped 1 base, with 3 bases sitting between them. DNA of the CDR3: TGTGCCAGCAGCTTAAGCAGCAATCAGCCCCAGCATTTT. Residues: CASSLSSNQPQHF.

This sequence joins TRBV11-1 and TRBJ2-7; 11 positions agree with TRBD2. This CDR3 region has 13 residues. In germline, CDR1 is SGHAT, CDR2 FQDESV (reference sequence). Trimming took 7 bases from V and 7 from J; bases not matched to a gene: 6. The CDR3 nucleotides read TGTGCCAGCACCCTAGCGGGGGGTCGGGAGCAGTACTTC. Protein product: CASTLAGGREQYF.

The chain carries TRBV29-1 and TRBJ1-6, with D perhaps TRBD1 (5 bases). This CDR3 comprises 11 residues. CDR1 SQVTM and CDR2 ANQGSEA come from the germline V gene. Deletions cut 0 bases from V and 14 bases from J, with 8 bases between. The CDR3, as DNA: TGCAGCGTTGAAGATGGGGCCACCCTCCACTTT. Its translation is CSVEDGATLHF.

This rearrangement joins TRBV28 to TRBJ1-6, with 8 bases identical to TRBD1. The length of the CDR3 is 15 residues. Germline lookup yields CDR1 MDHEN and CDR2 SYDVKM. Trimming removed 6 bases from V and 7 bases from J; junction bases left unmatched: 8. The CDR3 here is CASRPHRGGNSPLHF. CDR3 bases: TGTGCCAGCAGGCCACACAGGGGGGGGAATTCACCCCTCCACTTT.

CDR3: CASSRGWGRETQYF. The CDR3 DNA is TGTGCCAGCAGTCGCGGGTGGGGGCGAGAGACCCAGTACTTC. The chain links TRBV7-8 to TRBJ2-5; perhaps TRBD1 as D (6 bases). The V end was cut by 6 bases, the J end by 4 bases, with 15 bases between. Germline CDR1 is SGHVS and CDR2 is FQNEAQ. The CDR3 has 14 residues.

The CDR3 sequence: CASSLQWTSGAQETQYF. The CDR3 DNA sequence: TGTGCCAGCAGTTTACAATGGACTAGCGGGGCCCAAGAGACCCAGTACTTC. V usage is TRBV28 and J usage is TRBJ2-5; 12 nucleotides agree with TRBD2. Germline loops: CDR1 MDHEN, CDR2 SYDVKM. Losses at the gene ends were 2 bases for V and 1 base for J; bases not matched to a gene: 5. The CDR3 contains 17 residues. Looking up the rest from reference TRBV28 and TRBJ2-5 gives the full variable domain: DVKVTQSSRYLVKRTGEKVFLECVQDMDHENMFWYRQDPGLGLRLIYFSYDVKMKEKGDIPEGYSVSREKKERFSLILESASTNQTSMYLCASSLQWTSGAQETQYFGPGTRLLVL.

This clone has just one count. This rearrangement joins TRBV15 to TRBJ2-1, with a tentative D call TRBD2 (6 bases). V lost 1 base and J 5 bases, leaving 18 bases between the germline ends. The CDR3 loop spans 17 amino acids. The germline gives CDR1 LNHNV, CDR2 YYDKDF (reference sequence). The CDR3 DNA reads TGTGCCACCAGCAGAGCCCGGCCCGGGACTGGAAACAATGAGCAGTTCTTC. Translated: CATSRARPGTGNNEQFF.

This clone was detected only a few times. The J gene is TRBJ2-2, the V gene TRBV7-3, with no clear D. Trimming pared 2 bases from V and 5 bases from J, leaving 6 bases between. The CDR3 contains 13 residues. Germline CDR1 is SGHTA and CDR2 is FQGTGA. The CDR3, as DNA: TGTGCCAGCAGCTTAGAGGCAACCGGGGAGCTGTTTTTT. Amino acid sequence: CASSLEATGELFF.

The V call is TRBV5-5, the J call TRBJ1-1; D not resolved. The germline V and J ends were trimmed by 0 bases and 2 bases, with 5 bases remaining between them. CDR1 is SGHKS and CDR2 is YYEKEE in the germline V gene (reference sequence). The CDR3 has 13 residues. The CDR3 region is CASSLEVNTEAFF. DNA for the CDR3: TGTGCCAGCAGCTTGGAGGTCAACACTGAAGCTTTCTTT.

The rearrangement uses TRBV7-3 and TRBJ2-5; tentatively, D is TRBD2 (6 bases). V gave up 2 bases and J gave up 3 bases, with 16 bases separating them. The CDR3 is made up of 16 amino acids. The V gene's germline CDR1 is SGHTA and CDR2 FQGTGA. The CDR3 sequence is CASSLFPTSMKETQYF. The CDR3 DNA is TGTGCCAGCAGCTTATTTCCCACTAGCATGAAAGAGACCCAGTACTTC.

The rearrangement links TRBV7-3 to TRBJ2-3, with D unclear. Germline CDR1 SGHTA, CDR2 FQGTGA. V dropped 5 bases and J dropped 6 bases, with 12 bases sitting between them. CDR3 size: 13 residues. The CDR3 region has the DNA TGTGCCAGCAGCGCGATTCCTTTGGATACGCAGTATTTT. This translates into CASSAIPLDTQYF.

CDR3: CASKKDGNQPQHF. CDR3 DNA: TGTGCCAGCAAAAAAGACGGAAATCAGCCCCAGCATTTT. This sequence joins TRBV2 and TRBJ1-5; no reliable D call. V was trimmed by 7 bases and J by 4 bases, leaving 11 bases between them. This CDR3 is 13 amino acids long. Germline lookup yields CDR1 SNHLY and CDR2 FYNNEI.

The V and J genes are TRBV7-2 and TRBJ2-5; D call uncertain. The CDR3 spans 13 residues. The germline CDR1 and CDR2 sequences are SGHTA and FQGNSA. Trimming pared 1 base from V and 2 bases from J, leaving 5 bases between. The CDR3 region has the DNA TGTGCCAGCAGCTTAGTCCAGCAAGAGACCCAGTACTTC. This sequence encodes CASSLVQQETQYF.

CDR3 region: CASSQGGGYSLFGYTF. The CDR3 coding sequence is TGCGCCAGCAGCCAAGGCGGGGGTTACTCCCTCTTCGGCTACACCTTC. This chain joins TRBV4-3 and TRBJ1-2; a possible D gene is TRBD1 (5 bases). CDR3 length: 16 amino acids. The germline V gene encodes CDR1 LGHNA and CDR2 YSLEER. V was cut by 1 base and J by 8 bases, with 20 bases left in between.

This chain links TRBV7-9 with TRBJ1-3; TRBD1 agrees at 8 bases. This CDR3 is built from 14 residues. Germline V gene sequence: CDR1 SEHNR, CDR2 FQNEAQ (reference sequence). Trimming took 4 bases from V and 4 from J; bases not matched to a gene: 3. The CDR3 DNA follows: TGTGCCAGCAGCTCGGACAGGGAAGGAAACACCATATATTTT. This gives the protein CASSSDREGNTIYF.

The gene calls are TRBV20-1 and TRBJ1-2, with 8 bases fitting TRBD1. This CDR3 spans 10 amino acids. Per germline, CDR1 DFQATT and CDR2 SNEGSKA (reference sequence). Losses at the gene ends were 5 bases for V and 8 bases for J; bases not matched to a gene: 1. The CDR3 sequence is CSADRGGYTF. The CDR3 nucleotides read TGCAGTGCTGACAGGGGCGGCTACACCTTC.